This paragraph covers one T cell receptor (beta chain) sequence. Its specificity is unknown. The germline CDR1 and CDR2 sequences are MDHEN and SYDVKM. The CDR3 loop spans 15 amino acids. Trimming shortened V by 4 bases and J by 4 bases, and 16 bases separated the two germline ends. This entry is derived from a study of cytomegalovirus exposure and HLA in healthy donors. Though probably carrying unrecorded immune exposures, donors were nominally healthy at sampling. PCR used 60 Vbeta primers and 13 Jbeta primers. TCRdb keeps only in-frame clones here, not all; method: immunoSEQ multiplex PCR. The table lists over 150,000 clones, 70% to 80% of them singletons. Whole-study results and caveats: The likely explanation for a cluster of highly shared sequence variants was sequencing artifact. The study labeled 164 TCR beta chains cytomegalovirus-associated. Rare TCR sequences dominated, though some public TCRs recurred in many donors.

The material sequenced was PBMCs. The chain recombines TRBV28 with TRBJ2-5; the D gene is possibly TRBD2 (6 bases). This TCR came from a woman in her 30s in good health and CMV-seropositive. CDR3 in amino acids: CASSSRLANGETQYF. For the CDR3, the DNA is TGTGCCAGCAGTTCGCGGCTAGCGAACGGAGAGACCCAGTACTTC.